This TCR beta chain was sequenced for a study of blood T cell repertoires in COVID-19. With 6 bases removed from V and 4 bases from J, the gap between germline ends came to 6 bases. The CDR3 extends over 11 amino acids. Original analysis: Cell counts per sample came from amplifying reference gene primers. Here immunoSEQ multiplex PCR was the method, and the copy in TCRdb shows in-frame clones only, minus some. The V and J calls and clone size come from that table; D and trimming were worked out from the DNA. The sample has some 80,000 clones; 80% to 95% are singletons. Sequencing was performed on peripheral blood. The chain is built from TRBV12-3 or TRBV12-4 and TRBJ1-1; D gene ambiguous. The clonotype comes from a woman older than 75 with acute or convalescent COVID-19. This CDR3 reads CASRRATEAFF. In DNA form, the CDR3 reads TGTGCCAGCAGGAGAGCCACTGAAGCTTTCTTT.